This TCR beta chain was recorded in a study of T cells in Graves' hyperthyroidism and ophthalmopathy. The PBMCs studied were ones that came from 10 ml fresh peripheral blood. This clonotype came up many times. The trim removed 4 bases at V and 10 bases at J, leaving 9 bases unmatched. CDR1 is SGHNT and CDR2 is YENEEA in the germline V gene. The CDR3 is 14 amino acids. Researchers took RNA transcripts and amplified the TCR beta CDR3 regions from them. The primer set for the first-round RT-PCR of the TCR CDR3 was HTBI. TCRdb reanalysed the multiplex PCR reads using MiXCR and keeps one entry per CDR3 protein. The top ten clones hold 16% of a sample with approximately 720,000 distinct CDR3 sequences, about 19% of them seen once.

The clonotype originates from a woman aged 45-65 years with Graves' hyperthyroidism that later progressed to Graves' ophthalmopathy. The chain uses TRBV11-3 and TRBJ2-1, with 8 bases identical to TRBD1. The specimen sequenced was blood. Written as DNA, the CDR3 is TGTGCCAGCAGCTCCACCCGAGGACAGGGCGAGCAGTTCTTC. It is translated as CASSSTRGQGEQFF.